Listed here are 31 T cell receptor beta chains from one sample, sequenced in a study of blood T cells in healthy people across ages. Next came a second PCR, run for roughly 7 to 12 cycles, which used a sample-barcoded 5' primer along with a J-beta primer mix. TCRdb processed the 5' RACE reads anew with MiXCR; each CDR3 protein has one entry. The data show fewer than 2,000,000 distinct CDR3 sequences, 30% to 40% seen once. The sample consisted of blood. The receptors derive from a human donor in good health.

V gene TRBV7-9 combines with J gene TRBJ2-3; 8 nucleotides line up with TRBD1. Germline trimming cut 1 base from V and 10 bases from J; bases unmatched to any gene: 7. The CDR3 loop spans 14 amino acids. Germline V lookup: CDR1 SEHNR, CDR2 FQNEAQ (reference sequence). CDR3 nucleotide sequence: TGTGCCAGCAGCTTAGGGGCAGGGACAGGCGCGCAGTATTTT. Its protein is CASSLGAGTGAQYF.

This clonotype was seen more than once but under ten times. The chain carries TRBV28 and TRBJ2-5; 9 bases are shared with TRBD1. The end of the DNA fits TRBJ2-7 better, so the J call may be wrong. This CDR3 is 16 amino acids long. Germline V gene lookup returns CDR1 MDHEN and CDR2 SYDVKM. The CDR3 sequence: CASSPPGQGKINEQYF. The CDR3, as DNA: TGTGCCAGCAGCCCACCCGGACAGGGGAAGATCAACGAGCAGTACTTC.

This rearrangement joins TRBV7-2 to TRBJ2-6; TRBD1 might be the D (5 bases). The CDR3 spans 16 residues. Trimming removed 1 base at V and 0 bases at J, with 7 bases between. From germline, CDR1 is SGHTA and CDR2 FQGNSA. The CDR3 loop reads CASSLEGISGANVLTF. DNA for the CDR3: TGTGCCAGCAGCTTAGAGGGGATCTCTGGGGCCAACGTCCTGACTTTC.

The genes are TRBV7-9 and TRBJ2-1; perhaps TRBD2 as D (6 bases). V shed 8 bases and J shed 6 bases, with 14 bases lying between them. In germline, CDR1 is SEHNR, CDR2 FQNEAQ (reference sequence). CDR3 length equals 13 residues. CDR3 sequence: CASWPLASNEQFF. The CDR3 region has the DNA TGTGCCAGCTGGCCCCTAGCGAGCAATGAGCAGTTCTTC.

The J gene is TRBJ1-5, the V gene TRBV4-1; no definite D call. The CDR3 spans 16 residues. Germline CDR1 MGHRA, CDR2 YSYEKL. Trimming removed 3 bases at V and 1 base at J, with 13 bases between. The CDR3 sequence: CASSHGEVGSNQPQHF. The DNA for the CDR3 is TGCGCCAGCAGCCACGGGGAGGTAGGGAGCAATCAGCCCCAGCATTTT.

The chain couples TRBV20-1 to TRBJ1-1; tentatively, D is TRBD1 (5 bases). The CDR3 is 13 residues long. Germline loops: CDR1 DFQATT, CDR2 SNEGSKA (reference sequence). The germline V and J ends were trimmed by 6 bases and 0 bases, with 11 bases remaining between them. The CDR3 DNA follows: TGCAGTGCAAAGACAGACATGAACACTGAAGCTTTCTTT. Translating gives CSAKTDMNTEAFF.

As concerns this clonotype: This may be a read error: a much more frequent sequence differs by one nucleotide. CDR3 nucleotide sequence: TGTGCCAACAGCCGGACCGTAGGCGCCTACAATGAGCAGTTCTTC. Amino acids: CANSRTVGAYNEQFF. The chain carries TRBV7-9 and TRBJ2-1; D gene uncertain. CDR3 length: 15 residues. CDR1 is SEHNR, CDR2 FQNEAQ, per germline (reference sequence). Full variable domain (rest looked up from reference TRBV7-9 and TRBJ2-1): DTGVSQNPRHKITKRGQNVTFRCDPISEHNRLYWYRQTLGQGPEFLTYFQNEAQLEKSRLLSDRFSAERPKGSFSTLEIQRTEQGDSAMYLCANSRTVGAYNEQFFGPGTRLTVL.

Details on this clonotype: The DNA is omitted, as the CDR3 cannot be located on it reliably, and the CDR3 follows TCRdb's listing. This chain links TRBV11-2 with TRBJ1-5. The CDR3 is 22 amino acids in total, end residues counted. CDR1 is SGHAT and CDR2 is FQNNGV in the germline V gene. CDR3 loop: CASSFGSSFTDTQYFGPGTQHF.

The table lists this clonotype with a few counts. The chain uses TRBV6-2 or TRBV6-3 and TRBJ2-4; possible D gene TRBD1, 6 bases. The V end was cut by 2 bases, the J end by 6 bases, with 17 bases between. The germline CDR1 and CDR2 sequences are MNHEY and SVGEGT. The CDR3 length is 16 residues. This chain's CDR3 is CASSYPDRLKINIQYF. In nucleotides, the CDR3 is TGTGCCAGCAGTTACCCAGACAGGTTGAAGATAAACATTCAGTACTTC.

This chain connects TRBV29-1 to TRBJ2-2; TRBD1 aligns across 7 bases. The CDR3 runs to 13 residues. Germline CDR1 reads SQVTM; CDR2 reads ANQGSEA. Trimming at V came to 5 bases and at J to 3 bases, leaving 3 bases not matched to a gene. CDR3 in amino acids: CSVRDSYTGELFF. CDR3 nucleotide sequence: TGCAGCGTTAGGGACAGCTACACCGGGGAGCTGTTTTTT.

The sample holds a few counts of this clonotype. The rearrangement links TRBV18 to TRBJ2-7; D may be TRBD1 or TRBD2 (5 bases each). There are 16 residues in the CDR3. V was trimmed by 3 bases and J by 5 bases, leaving 20 bases between them. From germline, CDR1 is KGHSH and CDR2 LQKENI. The CDR3 sequence: CASSPLQGTVGDEQYF. CDR3 coding DNA: TGTGCCAGCTCACCTTTACAAGGGACGGTGGGGGACGAGCAGTACTTC.

This clonotype has just a few counts. This rearrangement joins TRBV5-5 to TRBJ2-7, with TRBD1 identical over 7 bases. The CDR3 runs 15 residues. With V trimmed by 2 bases and J by 5 bases, 10 bases remained unmatched. Germline V lookup: CDR1 SGHKS, CDR2 YYEKEE (reference sequence). This chain's CDR3 is CASSFGGQVPHEQYF. In DNA form, the CDR3 reads TGTGCCAGCAGCTTTGGAGGACAGGTCCCCCACGAGCAGTACTTC. Full variable domain (outside the CDR3, taken from reference TRBV5-5 and TRBJ2-7): DAGVTQSPTHLIKTRGQQVTLRCSPISGHKSVSWYQQVLGQGPQFIFQYYEKEERGRGNFPDRFSARQFPNYSSELNVNALLLGDSALYLCASSFGGQVPHEQYFGPGTRLTVT.

V usage is TRBV29-1 and J usage is TRBJ2-5; either TRBD1 or TRBD2 may fit D (5 bases each). CDR3 length: 14 residues. V lost 4 bases and J lost 4, with 16 bases in between. In germline, CDR1 is SQVTM, CDR2 ANQGSEA. This CDR3 is CSVVSEFGTETQYF. Written as DNA, the CDR3 is TGCAGCGTTGTTAGCGAGTTTGGGACAGAGACCCAGTACTTC.

Notes on this clonotype: A read error may account for a junction end that differs from germline. The chain combines TRBV29-1 with TRBJ2-3, with D unresolved. CDR3 length: 12 amino acids. The V gene's germline CDR1 is SQVTM and CDR2 ANQGSEA. Written as DNA, the CDR3 is TGCAGCGTTGAGTCCAGCACAGATATGCAGTATTTT. Translation gives CSVESSTDMQYF.

V and J are TRBV7-9 and TRBJ2-1, with D uncertain. The CDR3 is 13 residues long. V gave up 5 bases and J gave up 4 bases, with 9 bases separating them. Per germline, CDR1 SEHNR and CDR2 FQNEAQ (reference sequence). The CDR3 reads CASSPVVYNEQFF. The CDR3 nucleotides read TGTGCCAGCAGCCCGGTAGTTTACAATGAGCAGTTCTTC.

V and J are TRBV6-2 or TRBV6-3 and TRBJ2-3; D possibly uses TRBD1 or TRBD2 (5 bases each). Germline CDR1 reads MNHEY; CDR2 reads SVGEGT. The CDR3 is 14 amino acids. Trimming took 4 bases from V and 4 from J, leaving 12 bases between them. CDR3 protein: CASSSWMGADTQYF. The CDR3 DNA is TGTGCCAGCAGTTCCTGGATGGGGGCAGATACGCAGTATTTT.

The chain recombines TRBV4-2 with TRBJ2-2, with 16 bases fitting TRBD2. V lost 5 bases and J lost 3; bases outside the gene matches: 12. Germline values: CDR1 LGHNA, CDR2 YNFKEQ. This CDR3 contains 20 residues. The CDR3 protein is CASSEHKGLAGGPDTGELFF. CDR3 DNA sequence: TGTGCCAGCAGCGAGCATAAGGGACTAGCGGGGGGGCCTGACACCGGGGAGCTGTTTTTT.

The gene calls are TRBV5-1 and TRBJ1-2; D is uncertain. The CDR3 length is 15 residues. CDR1 is SGHRS, CDR2 YFSETQ, per germline. Trimming pared 2 bases from V and 0 bases from J, leaving 11 bases between. CDR3 sequence: CASSFDADTNYGYTF. The CDR3 bases are TGCGCCAGCAGCTTTGATGCGGATACTAACTATGGCTACACCTTC.

This clonotype was picked up a small number of times. This chain uses TRBV19 with TRBJ2-7; the D gene is possibly TRBD1 (5 bases). V gave up 3 bases and J gave up 2 bases, with 8 bases separating them. The CDR3 sequence is 13 residues long. CDR1 is LNHDA and CDR2 is SQIVND in the germline V gene (reference sequence). In DNA, the CDR3 is TGTGCCAGTAGTATCGGACATCCCTACGAGCAGTACTTC. Translating it yields CASSIGHPYEQYF.

As regards this clonotype: The junction departs from germline at one end; a sequencing error may be responsible. The J gene is TRBJ2-3, the V gene TRBV9; 8 bases align to TRBD2. Germline CDR1 reads SGDLS; CDR2 reads YYNGEE. The CDR3 has 14 residues. CDR3 nucleotides: TGTGCCTGCAGCTATAGCGGGGTGGGAGATACGCAGTATTTT. This gives the protein CACSYSGVGDTQYF.

On this clonotype itself: One end of the junction varies from germline; a read error may be responsible. The chain is built from TRBV12-3 or TRBV12-4 and TRBJ2-3; D unresolved. The CDR3 covers 12 residues. CDR3 residues: CASSLSTDAQYF. In DNA, the CDR3 is TGTGCCAGCAGTTTGTCCACAGATGCGCAGTATTTT.

This chain joins TRBV20-1 and TRBJ2-5; D perhaps matches TRBD2 (6 bases). Looked up from germline, CDR1 is DFQATT and CDR2 is SNEGSKA (reference sequence). This CDR3 is built from 13 residues. V was trimmed by 5 bases and J by 4 bases, leaving 14 bases between them. The CDR3 bases are TGCAGTGCTGGCGGGGCGGCCGTAGAGACCCAGTACTTC. Protein sequence: CSAGGAAVETQYF.

The chain uses TRBV29-1 and TRBJ2-1, with TRBD2 matching 12 bases. V lost 5 bases to trimming and J lost 7 bases; unmatched junction nucleotides: 6. Germline CDR1 is SQVTM and CDR2 is ANQGSEA. The CDR3 covers 14 residues. CDR3 protein: CSVPGLAGWNEQFF. The CDR3 nucleotides are TGCAGCGTTCCCGGACTAGCGGGGTGGAATGAGCAGTTCTTC.

The chain joins TRBV4-1 to TRBJ2-4; 10 nucleotides agree with TRBD2. The end of the DNA is better explained by TRBJ2-5, so the J call may be wrong. The CDR3 spans 15 residues. CDR1 and CDR2 from the germline V gene are MGHRA and YSYEKL. Here the CDR3 DNA reads TGCGCCAGCAGCCAAAGCGGGGGGGCCTTGGAGACCCAGTACTTC. Its translation is CASSQSGGALETQYF.

This clonotype was detected only once. A clone one base away is much larger, so this may be a read error. The V and J genes are TRBV10-3 and TRBJ2-5; D is unclear. The germline gives CDR1 ENHRY, CDR2 SYGVKD. The CDR3 runs 13 residues. The CDR3 here is CAISERVEETRYF. In nucleotides, the CDR3 is TGTGCCATCAGTGAGAGAGTAGAGGAGACCCGGTACTTC.

This clonotype has just a few counts. This chain uses TRBV7-9 with TRBJ1-2; D is possibly TRBD1 (6 bases). This CDR3 is 15 amino acids long. V lost 4 bases and J 4 bases, leaving 16 bases between the germline ends. CDR1 is SEHNR and CDR2 is FQNEAQ in the germline V gene (reference sequence). CDR3 sequence: CASSSTGRGGYGYTF. For the CDR3, the DNA is TGTGCCAGCAGCTCCACGGGCAGGGGAGGCTATGGCTACACCTTC.

The chain recombines TRBV20-1 with TRBJ2-5, with 7 bases matching TRBD2. Germline assignment: CDR1 DFQATT and CDR2 SNEGSKA (reference sequence). V lost 4 bases, J lost 5 bases, and 7 bases stayed unmatched. The CDR3 consists of 13 residues. The CDR3 coding sequence is TGCAGTGCTATGAGCGGGGCGGGTGAGACCCAGTACTTC. Encoded protein: CSAMSGAGETQYF.

J is TRBJ1-1 and V is TRBV4-2; D possibly corresponds to TRBD1 (5 bases). CDR3 size: 13 residues. The V and J ends lost 5 bases and 4 bases respectively, with 11 bases between them. Germline V lookup: CDR1 LGHNA, CDR2 YNFKEQ. This CDR3 reads CASSIYQGTEAFF. The CDR3 nucleotides read TGTGCCAGCAGCATCTACCAGGGCACTGAAGCTTTCTTT.

This clonotype has more than one count but fewer than ten. The CDR3 sequence: CSALSPDRDAYEQYF. The CDR3 DNA reads as TGCAGTGCCCTAAGTCCCGACAGGGACGCCTACGAGCAGTACTTC. The chain has TRBV20-1 and TRBJ2-7, with 7 bases lining up with TRBD1. This CDR3 has 15 amino acids. V gave up 6 bases and J gave up 2 bases; unmatched junction bases: 13. Germline V gene data show CDR1 as DFQATT and CDR2 as SNEGSKA (reference sequence).

J is TRBJ2-7 and V is TRBV10-3; 7 bases are shared with TRBD1. With the DNA end fitting TRBJ2-5 better, the J assignment may be wrong. The CDR3 is 18 amino acids. The germline gives CDR1 ENHRY, CDR2 SYGVKD. CDR3 nucleotide sequence: TGTGCCATCAGTGAGCACAGCCTCGGACAGGCGGTGTTAGAGACCCAGTACTTC. It encodes CAISEHSLGQAVLETQYF.

The rearrangement joins TRBV29-1 to TRBJ1-1; 7 nucleotides align to TRBD1. The CDR3 length is 14 residues. Germline assignment: CDR1 SQVTM and CDR2 ANQGSEA. The J segment lost 1 base and the V segment lost 7 bases, leaving 9 bases of the junction unmatched. The CDR3 region has the DNA TGCAGCGCCCAGAGGACAGGCCCGAACACTGAAGCTTTCTTT. Its translation is CSAQRTGPNTEAFF.